The 28 T cell receptor beta chains listed next were all sequenced from one sample in a study of neurological immune-mediated disorders. The time point here: longitudinal time-point 1 (baseline). TCRdb itself ran the 5' RACE reads through MiXCR, one entry per CDR3 protein. Of about 49,000 distinct CDR3 sequences listed, more than 8% were seen once; the top ten hold 1.5% to 2%. Source material: PBMCs. The receptor source for this set is a woman aged 35 to 49 in good health.

At least ten counts were recorded for this clonotype. V gene TRBV9 combines with J gene TRBJ1-3, with D uncertain. Per germline, CDR1 SGDLS and CDR2 YYNGEE. This CDR3 is 15 amino acids long. The V and J ends lost 2 bases and 0 bases respectively, with 9 bases between them. CDR3 sequence (DNA): TGTGCCAGCAGCGTTACGGACCTCTCTGGAAACACCATATATTTT. Translation: CASSVTDLSGNTIYF.

The chain joins TRBV5-1 to TRBJ1-1; D may be TRBD1 (5 bases). Germline CDR1 is SGHRS and CDR2 is YFSETQ. V was pared by 9 bases and J by 4 bases, with 22 bases between. The CDR3 consists of 15 residues. As DNA, the CDR3 is TGCGCCAACACGCGCCACCAGGAAGGGGCCACTGAAGCTTTCTTT. Protein product: CANTRHQEGATEAFF.

This clonotype was seen many times. The rearrangement uses TRBV6-5 and TRBJ2-7; TRBD1 agrees at 7 bases. Germline lookup yields CDR1 MNHEY and CDR2 SVGAGI. The CDR3 has 15 residues. J was trimmed by 3 bases and V by 0 bases; bases with no gene match: 5. The CDR3 DNA is TGTGCCAGCAGTTACTCGGACAGGCCCGTCTACGAGCAGTACTTC. It codes for CASSYSDRPVYEQYF.

This clonotype was observed at least ten times. The gene calls are TRBV6-2 or TRBV6-3 and TRBJ2-7, with a tentative D call TRBD1 (5 bases). The germline gives CDR1 MNHEY, CDR2 SVGEGT. The length of the CDR3 is 13 residues. Trimming took off 0 bases at V and 5 bases at J, with 8 bases between the two ends. DNA for the CDR3: TGTGCCAGCAGTTACTCTTGGGGCCACGAGCAGTACTTC. Amino acid sequence: CASSYSWGHEQYF.

This clonotype came up many times. V is TRBV9 and J is TRBJ2-1; 9 bases align to TRBD1. CDR1 SGDLS and CDR2 YYNGEE come from the germline V gene. V lost 3 bases, J lost 3 bases, and 7 bases stayed unmatched. The length of the CDR3 is 16 residues. This CDR3 is CASSGPTGGVYNEQFF. In DNA, the CDR3 is TGTGCCAGCAGCGGCCCGACAGGGGGTGTCTACAATGAGCAGTTCTTC.

This clonotype was seen at least ten times. The chain is built from TRBV2 and TRBJ2-2, with D possibly TRBD2 on 6 matching bases. Germline V lookup: CDR1 SNHLY, CDR2 FYNNEI. Trimming shortened V by 6 bases and J by 5 bases, and 13 bases separated the two germline ends. This CDR3 contains 14 residues. This CDR3 is CASRGGRGTGELFF. The CDR3 DNA reads TGTGCCAGCAGGGGGGGTAGAGGAACCGGGGAGCTGTTTTTT.

This clonotype was recorded at least ten times. The chain has TRBV5-1 and TRBJ2-3; TRBD1 matches 10 bases. From germline, CDR1 is SGHRS and CDR2 YFSETQ. J was trimmed by 5 bases and V by 3 bases; bases with no gene match: 3. The CDR3 runs 14 residues. The CDR3 nucleotides read TGCGCCAGCAGCTCGACAGGGGGCAAAGATACGCAGTATTTT. Protein: CASSSTGGKDTQYF. The full variable domain, its missing parts supplied by reference TRBV5-1 and TRBJ2-3, is KAGVTQTPRYLIKTRGQQVTLSCSPISGHRSVSWYQQTPGQGLQFLFEYFSETQRNKGNFPGRFSGRQFSNSRSEMNVSTLELGDSALYLCASSSTGGKDTQYFGPGTRLTVL.

The sample holds many counts of this clonotype. The V call is TRBV27, the J call TRBJ2-2, with TRBD2 matching over 9 bases. Looked up from germline, CDR1 is MNHEY and CDR2 is SMNVEV (reference sequence). Trimming took 4 bases from V and 2 from J; bases not matched to a gene: 8. The CDR3 covers 17 residues. The CDR3 DNA reads as TGTGCCAGCAGTTGGAGGCTAGCGGGGCAAAACACCGGGGAGCTGTTTTTT. It codes for CASSWRLAGQNTGELFF.

This clonotype was seen at least ten times. The V call is TRBV3-1, the J call TRBJ2-2, with 10 bases identical to TRBD2. The CDR3 loop spans 18 amino acids. Trimming cost V 1 base and J 0 bases; bases outside gene matches: 5. The germline V gene has CDR1 LGHDT and CDR2 YNNKEL (reference sequence). This CDR3 is CASSQGLAGAANTGELFF. The CDR3 nucleotides read TGTGCCAGCAGCCAAGGCCTAGCGGGGGCCGCGAACACCGGGGAGCTGTTTTTT.

This clonotype has a count of ten or more. This chain joins TRBV19 and TRBJ1-5, with unresolved D. V lost 5 bases and J 4 bases, leaving 9 bases between the germline ends. Germline loops: CDR1 LNHDA, CDR2 SQIVND (reference sequence). This CDR3 spans 13 amino acids. The CDR3 coding sequence is TGTGCCAGTAGTTACCCCAGGAATCAGCCCCAGCATTTT. Protein product: CASSYPRNQPQHF. Looking up the rest from reference TRBV19 and TRBJ1-5 gives the full variable domain: DGGITQSPKYLFRKEGQNVTLSCEQNLNHDAMYWYRQDPGQGLRLIYYSQIVNDFQKGDIAEGYSVSREKKESFPLTVTSAQKNPTAFYLCASSYPRNQPQHFGDGTRLSIL.

In its sample, this clonotype was seen a few times. The chain employs TRBV6-6 and TRBJ2-7; D is unclear. Per the germline V gene, CDR1 is MNHNY and CDR2 is SVGAGI (reference sequence). The V end was cut by 6 bases, the J end by 5 bases, with 17 bases between. CDR3 length equals 14 residues. The CDR3 region has the DNA TGTGCCAGCAGCCCACATGAGACCTTCGACGAGCAGTACTTC. It encodes CASSPHETFDEQYF.

V is TRBV10-3 and J is TRBJ2-3, with D perhaps matching TRBD2 (5 bases). This CDR3 contains 13 residues. Germline V lookup: CDR1 ENHRY, CDR2 SYGVKD. V was shortened by 5 bases and J by 2 bases, with 8 bases between the two germline ends. This chain's CDR3 is CAISLDFTDTQYF. CDR3 in DNA: TGTGCCATCAGTTTGGACTTCACAGATACGCAGTATTTT.

The table lists this clonotype with many counts. J is TRBJ1-1 and V is TRBV7-3, with a weak D call TRBD1 (6 bases). CDR1 is SGHTA and CDR2 is FQGTGA in the germline V gene. This CDR3 contains 14 residues. V was pared by 1 base and J by 3 bases, with 9 bases between. In nucleotides, the CDR3 is TGTGCCAGCAGCTTAAATAGACAGGACACTGAAGCTTTCTTT. Protein product: CASSLNRQDTEAFF.

Ten or more counts support this clonotype. The chain combines TRBV6-5 with TRBJ1-3; D uncertain. This CDR3 has 14 amino acids. The V end was cut by 7 bases, the J end by 0 bases, with 10 bases between. Germline V CDR1 and CDR2: MNHEY, SVGAGI. CDR3 in DNA: TGTGCCAGCAAAGGCACTCGCTCTGGAAACACCATATATTTT. The encoded protein is CASKGTRSGNTIYF.

This clonotype was picked up a small number of times. This sequence may be a read error, since a much larger clone differs from it by one base. This chain joins TRBV24-1 and TRBJ2-1; D may correspond to TRBD1 or TRBD2 (7 bases each). V was shortened by 7 bases and J by 4 bases, with 13 bases between the two germline ends. The germline V gene has CDR1 KGHDR and CDR2 SFDVKD. CDR3 size: 14 residues. The CDR3 region is CATSPRGGYNEQFF. DNA of the CDR3: TGTGCCACCAGCCCCAGGGGGGGGTACAATGAGCAGTTCTTC.

This clonotype was detected many times. One end of the junction fails to match germline, which may point to a read error. V and J are TRBV5-1 and TRBJ1-1, with D maybe TRBD1 (5 bases). CDR1 SGHRS and CDR2 YFSETQ come from the germline V gene. This CDR3 contains 13 residues. The CDR3 reads CASNLGVNTEAFF. As DNA, the CDR3 is TGCGCCAGCAACTTGGGGGTGAACACTGAAGCTTTCTTT.

There are many counts of this clonotype. The rearrangement links TRBV7-2 to TRBJ2-5; no definite D call. The CDR3 has 13 residues. V was clipped by 1 base and J by 4 bases, with 7 bases between them. The germline gives CDR1 SGHTA, CDR2 FQGNSA. The CDR3 DNA sequence: TGTGCCAGCAGCTTAGTTCTCGGAGAGACCCAGTACTTC. This gives the protein CASSLVLGETQYF.

The chain employs TRBV20-1 and TRBJ2-7, with a weak D call TRBD1 (5 bases). Germline loops: CDR1 DFQATT, CDR2 SNEGSKA (reference sequence). The CDR3 runs 14 residues. Trimming pared 6 bases from V and 6 bases from J, leaving 21 bases between. The CDR3 sequence is CSAPLAVQAFEQYF. CDR3 bases: TGCAGTGCCCCCCTTGCCGTACAGGCGTTCGAGCAGTACTTC.

This clonotype was observed at least ten times. This chain connects TRBV25-1 to TRBJ2-5; D is uncertain. Germline-derived CDR1 and CDR2 are MGHDK and SYGVNS. Trimming shortened V by 1 base and J by 2 bases, and 8 bases separated the two germline ends. This CDR3 is 14 amino acids long. For the CDR3, the DNA is TGTGCCAGCAGTGAATCTACCGGACAAGAGACCCAGTACTTC. Translating it yields CASSESTGQETQYF.

This clonotype was observed at least ten times. V and J are TRBV20-1 and TRBJ2-1; D is undetermined. Trimming removed 6 bases from V and 6 bases from J, with 18 bases in between. Germline V CDR1 and CDR2: DFQATT, SNEGSKA (reference sequence). The CDR3 spans 14 residues. CDR3: CSAPNTITFNEQFF. The DNA for the CDR3 is TGCAGTGCCCCCAATACGATCACTTTCAATGAGCAGTTCTTC.

Concerning this clonotype: This may be a read error: a much more frequent sequence differs by one nucleotide. The CDR3 reads CASSVGDGGSWNTQYF. The DNA of the CDR3 is TGTGCCAGCAGCGTAGGGGATGGCGGGAGTTGGAATACGCAGTATTTT. The chain recombines TRBV9 with TRBJ2-3; 7 nucleotides match TRBD2. With 0 bases clipped from V and 7 bases from J, the junction kept 11 bases outside the gene matches. The V gene's germline CDR1 is SGDLS and CDR2 YYNGEE. There are 16 residues in the CDR3.

This clonotype was seen ten or more times. V and J are TRBV5-1 and TRBJ1-3; no definite D call. CDR1 and CDR2 (germline): SGHRS, YFSETQ. V was shortened by 0 bases and J by 8 bases, with 15 bases between the two germline ends. This CDR3 contains 15 residues. The CDR3 here is CASSLGSGSGDTIYF. In nucleotides, the CDR3 is TGCGCCAGCAGCTTGGGGTCCGGGAGCGGGGACACCATATATTTT.

This clonotype was seen at least ten times. The chain employs TRBV6-6 and TRBJ2-1; 9 positions agree with TRBD2. This CDR3 region has 17 residues. Germline CDR1 MNHNY, CDR2 SVGAGI (reference sequence). J gave up 8 bases and V 2 bases, and 13 bases lay outside the gene matches. The CDR3 sequence: CASSYGKQRGAVDEQFF. The CDR3 DNA follows: TGTGCCAGCAGTTACGGGAAACAGCGGGGGGCCGTGGATGAGCAGTTCTTC.

This clonotype was picked up many times. V usage is TRBV7-2 and J usage is TRBJ2-5; 10 bases map to TRBD1. Germline assignment: CDR1 SGHTA and CDR2 FQGNSA. With V trimmed by 0 bases and J by 6 bases, 4 bases remained unmatched. The CDR3 sequence is 15 residues long. The CDR3 sequence is CASSLALDRGKTQYF. Written as DNA, the CDR3 is TGTGCCAGCAGCTTAGCCCTGGACAGGGGGAAGACCCAGTACTTC.

This clonotype has at least ten counts. This sequence joins TRBV21-1 and TRBJ2-7; TRBD1, the D gene given by the table, was not confirmed from the DNA. TRBV21-1 is recorded as a pseudogene. The length of the CDR3 is 18 residues. CDR3 residues: CASSKRWGWTGVTYEQYF. CDR3 coding DNA: TGTGCCAGCAGCAAAAGGTGGGGTTGGACAGGGGTTACCTACGAGCAGTACTTC.

This clonotype has more than one count but fewer than ten. The chain combines TRBV12-3 or TRBV12-4 with TRBJ1-1; 10 nucleotides align to TRBD1. CDR3 length: 16 residues. Germline trimming cut 5 bases from V and 3 bases from J; bases unmatched to any gene: 9. For the CDR3, the DNA is TGTGCCAGCAGTGGCCGGGACAGGGGATGGGACACTGAAGCTTTCTTT. This translates into CASSGRDRGWDTEAFF.

This clonotype was detected many times. The rearrangement links TRBV15 to TRBJ1-1; possibly TRBD1 for D (5 bases). CDR1 is LNHNV and CDR2 is YYDKDF in the germline V gene (reference sequence). This CDR3 is built from 14 residues. V was pared by 4 bases and J by 1 base, with 10 bases between. This CDR3 reads CATSKATANTEAFF. CDR3 nucleotide sequence: TGTGCCACCAGCAAAGCGACAGCGAACACTGAAGCTTTCTTT.

The table lists this clonotype with many counts. This chain joins TRBV7-2 and TRBJ1-2, with D possibly TRBD1 on 5 matching bases. The CDR3 covers 15 residues. The V and J ends lost 1 base and 8 bases respectively, with 17 bases between them. Germline V gives CDR1 SGHTA, CDR2 FQGNSA. The CDR3 protein is CASSLGGGGTWGYTF. DNA of the CDR3: TGTGCCAGCAGCTTAGGGGGCGGAGGGACTTGGGGCTACACCTTC.